This TCR beta chain was captured by sequencing in a study of blood T cell repertoires in COVID-19. About the research overall: There were acute and convalescent COVID-19 samples, and they came from the United States, Italy and Spain. PBMCs, B-cell-depleted T cells, or T cells provided the cDNA or gDNA that made up the material.

Original data processing: Amplification with reference gene primers provided the estimates of nucleated cell counts. The repertoire was sequenced with immunoSEQ multiplex PCR; TCRdb's copy has only in-frame clones and lacks some. From that table come the V and J calls and clone size; the DNA was used to work out D and trimming. This table holds 150,000 to 200,000 clones, approximately 89% found once. V was clipped by 10 bases and J by 0 bases; unmatched bases: 5. CDR1 and CDR2 (germline): MNHEY, SVGAGI. This CDR3 spans 13 amino acids. The material sequenced was peripheral blood. This chain uses TRBV6-5 with TRBJ1-1, with 7 nucleotides matching TRBD1. The TCR originated in a man aged 35-49 years with active or convalescent COVID-19. The CDR3 DNA is TGTGCCACGACAGGGCAGATGAACACTGAAGCTTTCTTT. Translating gives CATTGQMNTEAFF.